Below, one TCR beta chain is given with its context. The data were taken from a study of control samples from healthy donors and cancer patients. V lost 1 base and J 0 bases, leaving 10 bases between the germline ends. The CDR3 has 16 residues. Germline CDR1 MNHNY, CDR2 SVGAGI (reference sequence). Profiled with immunoSEQ multiplex PCR; TCRdb holds only in-frame clones, not every one. Of roughly 120,000 clones listed, more than 85% are singletons. Sequenced material: blood. The chain uses TRBV6-6 and TRBJ1-3, with D maybe TRBD1 (5 bases). This TCR was sampled from a young woman in good health. The CDR3 DNA reads TGTGCCAGCAGTTACTACTGGGACGACTCTGGAAACACCATATATTTT. Translated: CASSYYWDDSGNTIYF.